The T cell receptor beta chain under discussion was sequenced for a study of cytomegalovirus exposure and HLA in healthy donors. Study conclusions and caveats: Across donors, sequencing depth was assumed by presence/absence analyses to be roughly uniform.

Comments on this clone: Its target is not known.

The CDR3 spans 11 residues. V was cut by 7 bases and J by 5 bases, with 6 bases left in between. From germline, CDR1 is SGHRS and CDR2 YFSETQ. The PCR contained 60 Vbeta and 13 Jbeta primers. Repertoires were generated with immunoSEQ multiplex PCR, while TCRdb's copy carries only in-frame clones and drops some. Here the sample spans some 85,000 clones, around 78% being singletons. This clonotype was obtained from a man between 18 and 29 years old in good health and CMV-seropositive. The gene calls are TRBV5-1 and TRBJ1-4; D remains unclear. Sequenced material: PBMCs. The CDR3 sequence: CASSENEKLFF. The CDR3 nucleotides read TGCGCCAGCTCGGAGAATGAAAAACTGTTTTTT.